These 21 T cell receptor beta chains came from one sample sequenced in a study of identical twins. TCRdb re-called the 5' RACE reads with MiXCR, one entry per CDR3 protein. The sample has around 480,000 distinct CDR3 sequences, about 13% seen once. This sample was also put to use in a study of yellow fever vaccine responses in identical twins.

The sample comprised CD4+ T cells sorted from blood. The origin of the receptors is a woman in her late teens or twenties in good health.

The chain combines TRBV20-1 with TRBJ2-5, with D possibly being TRBD2 (6 bases). Per germline, CDR1 DFQATT and CDR2 SNEGSKA (reference sequence). CDR3 length: 15 residues. V was pared by 3 bases and J by 3 bases, with 17 bases between. Written as DNA, the CDR3 is TGCAGTGCTAGGTTAGCGGTTACCCCGAAAGAGACCCAGTACTTC. Its protein product is CSARLAVTPKETQYF.

This sequence joins TRBV21-1 and TRBJ2-1; the table calls TRBD2, which could not be checked here. TRBV21-1 is a listed pseudogene. CDR3 size: 20 residues. As DNA, the CDR3 is TGTGCCAGCAGCAAAAAAGGGAGTAGCGGGGGGGCCACAGCCTACAATGAGCAGTTCTTC. It codes for CASSKKGSSGGATAYNEQFF.

The chain has TRBV20-1 and TRBJ2-3; 9 bases fit TRBD2. The CDR3 is made up of 13 amino acids. Germline CDR1 is DFQATT and CDR2 is SNEGSKA (reference sequence). V shed 4 bases and J 2 bases; nucleotides not matched to a gene: 1. CDR3 loop: CSAKRGVTDTQYF. The CDR3 nucleotides are TGCAGTGCTAAGCGGGGGGTCACAGATACGCAGTATTTT.

The rearrangement uses TRBV4-1 and TRBJ2-3; D not certain. The V end lost 6 bases, the J end lost 8 bases, and 18 bases lay between the germline ends. CDR3 length: 14 amino acids. The germline V gene has CDR1 MGHRA and CDR2 YSYEKL. The CDR3 region is CASRESLALGTQYF. CDR3 nucleotides: TGCGCCAGCAGAGAGTCTCTGGCTTTGGGTACGCAGTATTTT.

The sample holds a few counts of this clonotype. The chain employs TRBV5-1 and TRBJ1-4; D is possibly TRBD1 (5 bases). Germline V gives CDR1 SGHRS, CDR2 YFSETQ. The CDR3 sequence is 14 residues long. Trimming cost V 0 bases and J 6 bases, with 9 bases left between them. CDR3 sequence reads: CASSLGGADEKLFF. The CDR3 DNA follows: TGCGCCAGCAGCTTGGGAGGGGCAGATGAAAAACTGTTTTTT.

In its sample, this clonotype was seen many times. The CDR3, as DNA: TGTGCCAGCAGCCTACGGACTAGCGGTTCCTACAATGAGCAGTTCTTC. Protein product: CASSLRTSGSYNEQFF. The V gene is TRBV11-2, the J gene TRBJ2-1; 10 positions match TRBD2. This CDR3 has 16 residues. V lost 5 bases, J lost 1 base, and 5 bases stayed unmatched. CDR1 is SGHAT and CDR2 is FQNNGV in the germline V gene.

In this sample, this clonotype turned up many times. This rearrangement joins TRBV4-3 to TRBJ2-1; 10 bases map to TRBD2. The ends lost 3 bases at V and 9 bases at J; junction bases unmatched: 8. The CDR3 runs 15 residues. Germline CDR1 reads LGHNA; CDR2 reads YSLEER. The chain's CDR3 is CASSQELTSGREQFF. The CDR3 nucleotides read TGCGCCAGCAGCCAGGAATTGACTAGCGGGCGTGAGCAGTTCTTC.

This clonotype was picked up many times. The gene calls are TRBV20-1 and TRBJ2-7, with D unresolved. The CDR3 has 12 amino acids. The germline V gene has CDR1 DFQATT and CDR2 SNEGSKA (reference sequence). Trimming removed 6 bases at V and 1 base at J, with 10 bases between. The CDR3 here is CSAPVGSYEQYF. In nucleotides, the CDR3 is TGCAGTGCCCCAGTAGGGTCCTACGAGCAGTACTTC.

The V gene is TRBV11-3, the J gene TRBJ2-1, with 11 bases lining up with TRBD2. The germline CDR1 and CDR2 sequences are SGHNT and YENEEA. CDR3 length: 15 amino acids. With 5 bases clipped from V and 7 bases from J, the junction kept 7 bases outside the gene matches. The CDR3, as DNA: TGTGCCAGCAGCGCGGCTAGCGGGAGGATGAATGAGCAGTTCTTC. It encodes CASSAASGRMNEQFF.

The chain couples TRBV28 to TRBJ2-1, with D uncertain. Germline loops: CDR1 MDHEN, CDR2 SYDVKM. The CDR3 has 13 amino acids. Trimming stripped 6 bases from V and 9 bases from J, with 15 bases between. CDR3 amino acids: CASSLIRGGEQFF. CDR3 nucleotide sequence: TGTGCCAGCAGCTTGATCCGTGGCGGTGAGCAGTTCTTC.

The chain couples TRBV15 to TRBJ2-1; 7 bases are shared with TRBD1. Looked up from germline, CDR1 is LNHNV and CDR2 is YYDKDF (reference sequence). The CDR3 sequence is 16 residues long. V lost 1 base, J lost 2 bases, and 5 bases stayed unmatched. The CDR3 sequence is CATSRVSTGPYNEQFF. The CDR3 DNA reads TGTGCCACCAGCAGAGTATCGACAGGGCCCTACAATGAGCAGTTCTTC. Filled out from reference TRBV15 and TRBJ2-1, the complete variable domain reads DAMVIQNPRYQVTQFGKPVTLSCSQTLNHNVMYWYQQKSSQAPKLLFHYYDKDFNNEADTPDNFQSRRPNTSFCFLDIRSPGLGDTAMYLCATSRVSTGPYNEQFFGPGTRLTVL.

This clonotype turned up a few times. J is TRBJ1-4 and V is TRBV12-3 or TRBV12-4; D gene uncertain. Trimming took off 6 bases at V and 4 bases at J, with 15 bases between the two ends. The CDR3 runs to 15 residues. CDR3 coding DNA: TGTGCCAGCAGCCCCTCTGGGAAACTTAATGAAAAACTGTTTTTT. It yields the protein CASSPSGKLNEKLFF.

This chain joins TRBV19 and TRBJ2-2; 8 bases agree with TRBD1. This CDR3 region has 15 residues. The germline CDR1 and CDR2 sequences are LNHDA and SQIVND (reference sequence). J gave up 7 bases and V 5 bases, and 9 bases lay outside the gene matches. The CDR3 DNA sequence: TGTGCCAGTAGTGAACCGGGACAGGTCGTCGGGGAGCTGTTTTTT. Its protein product is CASSEPGQVVGELFF.

This clonotype was picked up many times. This chain uses TRBV12-3 or TRBV12-4 with TRBJ1-2; tentative D call: TRBD1 (5 bases). Between the trimmed V and J ends, which lost 3 bases and 7 bases, there was a span of 6 bases. This CDR3 has 11 amino acids. The CDR3 DNA reads TGTGCCAGCAGTTTGAGGGGTGGCTACACCTTC. Its protein product is CASSLRGGYTF.

The CDR3 sequence: CASSQDQNSWGGELFF. The CDR3 DNA sequence: TGTGCCAGCAGCCAAGATCAGAACTCATGGGGCGGGGAGCTGTTTTTT. The chain carries TRBV14 and TRBJ2-2; D uncertain. This CDR3 comprises 16 residues. Germline loops: CDR1 SGHDN, CDR2 FVKESK. V was shortened by 0 bases and J by 7 bases, with 15 bases between the two germline ends.

V usage is TRBV29-1 and J usage is TRBJ1-1; possibly TRBD1 for D (5 bases). Germline V gene sequence: CDR1 SQVTM, CDR2 ANQGSEA. CDR3 length: 12 amino acids. Trimming pared 7 bases from V and 3 bases from J, leaving 12 bases between. CDR3 DNA sequence: TGCAGCGGGCTGGGACGGGACACTGAAGCTTTCTTT. Translating gives CSGLGRDTEAFF.

V usage is TRBV5-1 and J usage is TRBJ2-3, with 9 bases aligning to TRBD2. V lost 0 bases and J lost 2; bases outside the gene matches: 10. The CDR3 consists of 18 residues. Per germline, CDR1 SGHRS and CDR2 YFSETQ. This chain's CDR3 is CASSLEPSGALSTDTQYF. The CDR3 DNA sequence: TGCGCCAGCAGCTTGGAGCCTAGCGGGGCACTCTCCACAGATACGCAGTATTTT.

In nucleotides, the CDR3 is TGCAGTGCTAGGGCAGCTCCGGGACAGGGGGTCTACGAGCAGTACTTC. The encoded protein is CSARAAPGQGVYEQYF. The V gene is TRBV20-1, the J gene TRBJ2-7, with 11 nucleotides matching TRBD1. V trimming: 3 bases; J trimming: 3 bases; junction bases outside the gene matches: 10. This CDR3 region has 16 residues. Looked up from germline, CDR1 is DFQATT and CDR2 is SNEGSKA (reference sequence).

The chain employs TRBV7-8 and TRBJ2-4; TRBD2 might be the D (5 bases). Germline V gene lookup returns CDR1 SGHVS and CDR2 FQNEAQ. The V end was cut by 1 base, the J end by 0 bases, with 13 bases between. The length of the CDR3 is 17 residues. For the CDR3, the DNA is TGTGCCAGCAGCTTAGGCGACGGGAAGCTAGCCAAAAACATTCAGTACTTC. It encodes CASSLGDGKLAKNIQYF.

This clonotype was seen a handful of times. The rearrangement uses TRBV5-1 and TRBJ2-1, with TRBD1 matching over 9 bases. Per germline, CDR1 SGHRS and CDR2 YFSETQ. Losses at the gene ends were 6 bases for V and 11 bases for J; bases not matched to a gene: 15. There are 15 residues in the CDR3. CDR3 coding DNA: TGCGCCAGCACCGCCCGGACAGGACAGGGGTTTAAGCAGTTCTTC. Protein: CASTARTGQGFKQFF.

This clonotype was detected a few times. The rearrangement links TRBV5-5 to TRBJ1-6; 7 nucleotides line up with TRBD1. V lost 0 bases and J lost 7; bases outside the gene matches: 7. This CDR3 is built from 16 residues. CDR1 and CDR2 (germline): SGHKS, YYEKEE (reference sequence). CDR3 coding DNA: TGTGCCAGCAGCTTGGCAGGGGGAAGTGGCAATTCACCCCTCCACTTT. This encodes CASSLAGGSGNSPLHF.